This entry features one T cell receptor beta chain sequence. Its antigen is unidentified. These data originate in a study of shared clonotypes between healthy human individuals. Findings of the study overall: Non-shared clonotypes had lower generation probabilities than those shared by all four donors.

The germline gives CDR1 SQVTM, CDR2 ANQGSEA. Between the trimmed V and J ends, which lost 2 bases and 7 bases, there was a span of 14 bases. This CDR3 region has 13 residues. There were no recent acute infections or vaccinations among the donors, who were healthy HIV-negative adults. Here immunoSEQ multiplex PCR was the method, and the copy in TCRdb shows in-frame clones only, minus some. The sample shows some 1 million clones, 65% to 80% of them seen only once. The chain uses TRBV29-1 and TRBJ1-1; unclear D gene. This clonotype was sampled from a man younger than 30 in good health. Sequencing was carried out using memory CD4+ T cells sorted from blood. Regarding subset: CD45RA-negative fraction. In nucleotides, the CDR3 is TGCAGCGTTGAAAAGGAGGCCGGGCTTGAAGCTTTCTTT. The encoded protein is CSVEKEAGLEAFF.